This T cell receptor (beta chain) is drawn from a study of OX40 agonist ivuxolimab in advanced cancers. In the study overall: The dose-escalation group included hepatocellular carcinoma, melanoma, renal cell carcinoma and head and neck cancer.

The table came from immunoSEQ multiplex PCR; TCRdb's copy has only in-frame clones and leaves some out. The repertoire holds roughly 70,000 clones, with about four fifths as singletons. This clone came up a few times. Antigen: not known. Overall study findings and caveats: The authors also found low normalized T-cell clonal expansion in some nonresponders. There were, on average, more expanded clones in CD8+ T cells than in CD4+. Doses of 0.1 to 3.0 mg/kg were accompanied by clonal expansion of CD4+ and CD8+ blood T cells by week 6.

Sequences were derived from CD4+ or CD8+ T cells sorted from blood, sampled in a trial of the OX40 agonist ivuxolimab. The sequence was obtained from an adult with an advanced solid tumor such as melanoma, head and neck, liver or kidney cancer.

The CDR3 DNA follows: TGTGCCAGCAGTTACGGTACCGGGGAGCTGTTTTTT. Protein sequence: CASSYGTGELFF. This chain joins TRBV6-5 and TRBJ2-2; no clear D gene. This CDR3 contains 12 residues. V was trimmed by 2 bases and J by 5 bases, leaving 3 bases between them. Germline V CDR1 and CDR2: MNHEY, SVGAGI.